In its sample, the clone carrying this T cell receptor (beta chain) was seen once. The V segment lost 6 bases and the J segment 4 bases; nucleotides outside the gene matches: 10. CDR1 ENHRY and CDR2 SYGVKD come from the germline V gene. The CDR3 has 15 amino acids. The source of the sample is a study of blood T cell repertoires in COVID-19. Original data processing: Reference gene primer amplification gave nucleated cell count estimates. TCRdb's copy holds only in-frame clones and misses some; the assay was immunoSEQ multiplex PCR. That table gives V, J and clone size, and the DNA gave D and trimming. The sample holds more than 300,000 clones, 88% seen once.

The TCR sequence derives from a woman aged 25 to 45 with COVID-19, enrolled during active disease. V gene TRBV10-3 combines with J gene TRBJ2-3; 7 nucleotides align to TRBD1. Sample: peripheral blood. The chain's CDR3 is CAISAGTAISDTQYF. The CDR3 DNA reads as TGTGCCATCAGCGCCGGGACAGCTATATCAGATACGCAGTATTTT.